Listed below are T cell receptor beta chains from one sample, sequenced in a study of vaccination effects on CD4 cells after COVID-19. Here immunoSEQ multiplex PCR was the method, and the copy in TCRdb shows in-frame clones only, minus some. The sample contains about 60,000 clones, 80% to 90% of which appear only once. No antigen has been identified for these receptors. The material was CD4+ T cells from PBMCs cultured with HCoV-229E spike peptides, obtained before COVID-19 vaccination. These TCRs come from a human donor who received a COVID-19 vaccine. Both conserved end residues are part of each CDR3. D genes are given only for firm matches. Clone sizes are given selectively: once, few, many, or a class where the clone is expanded.

TRBJ2-6 TRBD2 . TRBV15 17 TGTGCCACCAGCAGAGATGTCGGGGGGTCTGGGGCCAACGTCCTGACTTTC CATSRDVGGSGANVLTF
TRBJ2-1 TRBD1 . TRBV3-1/TRBV3-2 14 TGTGCCAGCAGCCAAGTGGACAGGCTGGGTGAGCAGTTCTTC CASSQVDRLGEQFF
TRBJ1-2 TRBD1 . TRBV15 18 TGTGCCACCAGCACAGGGGTCGACAGGGGGCGGCCCAACTATGGCTACACCTTC CATSTGVDRGRPNYGYTF
TRBJ2-5 . . TRBV4-3 15 TGCGCCAGCAGCCAAGATTGGACTTTCCAAGAGACCCAGTACTTC CASSQDWTFQETQYF
TRBJ1-1 . . TRBV19 13 TGTGCCAGTAGACCGGGACAGAACACTGAAGCTTTCTTT CASRPGQNTEAFF
TRBJ1-5 . few TRBV29-1 13 TGCAGCGTAAGGTCAGATAGCAATCAGCCCCAGCATTTT CSVRSDSNQPQHF
TRBJ2-3 TRBD1 . TRBV5-1 14 TGCGCCAGCAGCTGGGACAGGGGGTTGGATACGCAGTATTTT CASSWDRGLDTQYF
TRBJ1-5 TRBD1 . TRBV19 14 TGTGCCAGTAAGGACAGGTCCGGAAATCAGCCCCAGCATTTT CASKDRSGNQPQHF
TRBJ1-2 . . TRBV2 16 TGTGCCAGCAGTGCCGGGTCCTTGTCCCTTGACTATGGCTACACCTTC CASSAGSLSLDYGYTF
TRBJ2-2 . . TRBV7-8 16 TGTGCCAGCAGCTTCCTCGGGGGGCGGTACACCGGGGAGCTGTTTTTT CASSFLGGRYTGELFF
TRBJ1-1 . . TRBV2 14 TGTGCCAGCAGTGAAGCTGGGTCACGGACTGAAGCTTTCTTT CASSEAGSRTEAFF
TRBJ1-2 . . TRBV11-1 13 TGTGCCAGCAGCTTGTCCAGGAACTATGGCTACACCTTC CASSLSRNYGYTF
TRBJ2-5 . . TRBV10-3 12 TGTGCCATCAGTGACTCAGAAGAGACCCAGTACTTC CAISDSEETQYF
TRBJ2-3 . . TRBV24-1 16 TGTGCCACCAGTGATTTCGGGACATCACACACAGATACGCAGTATTTT CATSDFGTSHTDTQYF
TRBJ1-2 . . TRBV24-1 15 TGTGCCACCAGTGATGTCAGACAGGACCTTCGTGGCTACACCTTC CATSDVRQDLRGYTF
TRBJ2-5 . . TRBV5-5 14 TGTGCCAGCAGCCGGGCCCGACAGGTAGAGACCCAGTACTTC CASSRARQVETQYF
TRBJ1-6 . few TRBV30 14 TGTGCCTGGAGTTCCCCCCGTTTGGATTCACCCCTCCACTTT CAWSSPRLDSPLHF
TRBJ1-5 . few TRBV4-1 17 TGCGCCAGCAGCCAAGATTCCGGGGGAAGAAGCAATCAGCCCCAGCATTTT CASSQDSGGRSNQPQHF